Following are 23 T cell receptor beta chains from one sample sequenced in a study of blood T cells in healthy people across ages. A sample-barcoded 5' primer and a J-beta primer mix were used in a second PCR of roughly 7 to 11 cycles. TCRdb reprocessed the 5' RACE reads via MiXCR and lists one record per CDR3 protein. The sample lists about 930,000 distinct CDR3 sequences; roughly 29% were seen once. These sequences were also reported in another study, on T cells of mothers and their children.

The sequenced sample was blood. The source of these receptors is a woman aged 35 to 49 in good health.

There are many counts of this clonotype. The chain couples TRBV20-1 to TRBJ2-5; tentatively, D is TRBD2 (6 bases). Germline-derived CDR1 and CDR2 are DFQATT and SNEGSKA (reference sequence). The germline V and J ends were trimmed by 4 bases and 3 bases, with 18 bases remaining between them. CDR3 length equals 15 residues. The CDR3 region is CSATTLGGSEETQYF. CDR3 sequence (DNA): TGCAGTGCTACAACCCTGGGGGGTTCAGAAGAGACCCAGTACTTC.

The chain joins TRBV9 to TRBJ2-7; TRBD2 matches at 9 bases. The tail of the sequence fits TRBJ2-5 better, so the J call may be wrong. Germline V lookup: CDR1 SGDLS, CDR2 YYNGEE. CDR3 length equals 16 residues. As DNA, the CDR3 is TGTGCCAGCAGCGTAGAGAGGGGACTAGCATCTGAGACCCAGTACTTC. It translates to CASSVERGLASETQYF.

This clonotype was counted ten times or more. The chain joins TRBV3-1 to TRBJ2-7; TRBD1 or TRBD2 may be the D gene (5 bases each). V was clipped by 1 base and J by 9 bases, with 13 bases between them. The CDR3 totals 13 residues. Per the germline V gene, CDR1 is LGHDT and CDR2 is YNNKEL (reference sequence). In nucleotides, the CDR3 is TGTGCCAGCAGCCAAGCAGAGGGGATGGGGCAGTACTTC. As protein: CASSQAEGMGQYF.

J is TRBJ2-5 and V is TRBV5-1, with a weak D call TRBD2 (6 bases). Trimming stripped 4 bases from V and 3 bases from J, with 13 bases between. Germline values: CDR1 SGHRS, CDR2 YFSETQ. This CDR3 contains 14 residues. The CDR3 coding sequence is TGCGCCAGCAGCAGGGTAGCGGAGAAAGAGACCCAGTACTTC. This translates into CASSRVAEKETQYF.

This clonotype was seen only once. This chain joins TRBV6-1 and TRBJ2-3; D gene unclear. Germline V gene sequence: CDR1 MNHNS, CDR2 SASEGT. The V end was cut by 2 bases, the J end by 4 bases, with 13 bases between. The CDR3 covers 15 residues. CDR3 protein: CASSERAASPDTQYF. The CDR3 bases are TGTGCCAGCAGTGAAAGGGCGGCGTCCCCAGATACGCAGTATTTT.

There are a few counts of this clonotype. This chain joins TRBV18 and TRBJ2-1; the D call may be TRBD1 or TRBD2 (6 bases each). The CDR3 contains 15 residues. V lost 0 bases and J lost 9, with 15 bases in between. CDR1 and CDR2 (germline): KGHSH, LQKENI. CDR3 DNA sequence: TGTGCCAGCTCACCACCTGGGGGGCTTGGGCTTGAGCAGTTCTTC. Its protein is CASSPPGGLGLEQFF. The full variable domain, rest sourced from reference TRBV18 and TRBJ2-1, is NAGVMQNPRHLVRRRGQEARLRCSPMKGHSHVYWYRQLPEEGLKFMVYLQKENIIDESGMPKERFSAEFPKEGPSILRIQQVVRGDSAAYFCASSPPGGLGLEQFFGPGTRLTVL.

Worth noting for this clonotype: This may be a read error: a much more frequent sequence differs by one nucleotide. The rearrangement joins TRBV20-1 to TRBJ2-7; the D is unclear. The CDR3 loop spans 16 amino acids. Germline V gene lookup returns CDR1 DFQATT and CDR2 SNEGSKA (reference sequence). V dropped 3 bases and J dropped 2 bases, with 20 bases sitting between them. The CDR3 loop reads CSARSPVPRNPYEQYF. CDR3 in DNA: TGCAGTGCTAGGTCACCAGTTCCAAGGAATCCCTACGAGCAGTACTTC.

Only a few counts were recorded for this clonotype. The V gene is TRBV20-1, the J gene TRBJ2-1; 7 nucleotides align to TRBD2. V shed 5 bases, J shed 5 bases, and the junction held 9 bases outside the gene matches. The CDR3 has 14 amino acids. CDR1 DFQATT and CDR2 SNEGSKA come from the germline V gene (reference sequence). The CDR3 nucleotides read TGCAGTGCTGCCCCGGGGGGTTTAAACAATGAGCAGTTCTTC. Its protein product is CSAAPGGLNNEQFF.

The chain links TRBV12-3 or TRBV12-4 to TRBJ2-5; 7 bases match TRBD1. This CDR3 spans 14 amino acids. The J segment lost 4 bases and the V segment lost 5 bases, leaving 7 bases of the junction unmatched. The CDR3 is CASSLTGVGETQYF. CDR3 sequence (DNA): TGTGCCAGCAGTCTCACAGGGGTTGGAGAGACCCAGTACTTC.

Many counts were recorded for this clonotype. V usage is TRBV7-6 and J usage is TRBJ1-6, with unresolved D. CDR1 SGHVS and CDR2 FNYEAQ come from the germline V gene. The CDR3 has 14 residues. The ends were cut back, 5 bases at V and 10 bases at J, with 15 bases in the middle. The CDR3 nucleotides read TGTGCCAGCAGCCAAGACGGGCGCGGATCACCCCTCCACTTT. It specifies CASSQDGRGSPLHF.

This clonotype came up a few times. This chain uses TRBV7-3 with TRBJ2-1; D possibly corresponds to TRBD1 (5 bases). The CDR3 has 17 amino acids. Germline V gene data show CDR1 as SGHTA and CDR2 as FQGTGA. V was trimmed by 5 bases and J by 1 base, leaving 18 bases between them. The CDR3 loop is CASSPRENRFSYNEQFF. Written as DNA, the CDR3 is TGTGCCAGCAGCCCCAGGGAAAACCGATTTTCCTACAATGAGCAGTTCTTC.

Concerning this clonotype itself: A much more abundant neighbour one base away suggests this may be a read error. CDR3 in DNA: TGTGCCAGCGGTTACGGCAGGGGGTTGACCCAGTACTTC. Its protein product is CASGYGRGLTQYF. The chain links TRBV6-5 to TRBJ2-7; 7 bases align to TRBD1. The end of the DNA is better explained by TRBJ2-5, so the J call may be wrong. CDR1 and CDR2 (germline): MNHEY, SVGAGI. This CDR3 comprises 13 residues.

In nucleotides, the CDR3 is TGCAGTGCTAAGGACGGAGGGATTGAAGCTTTCTTT. Residues: CSAKDGGIEAFF. The V and J genes are TRBV20-1 and TRBJ1-1, with D unresolved. The V end lost 4 bases, the J end lost 7 bases, and 13 bases lay between the germline ends. The V gene's germline CDR1 is DFQATT and CDR2 SNEGSKA (reference sequence). The CDR3 has 12 residues.

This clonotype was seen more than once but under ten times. CDR3 sequence reads: CATSYSYGTSQEKLFF. The DNA for the CDR3 is TGTGCCACCAGCTACTCTTATGGGACGTCTCAGGAAAAACTGTTTTTT. The chain employs TRBV15 and TRBJ1-4, with D maybe TRBD1 (5 bases). Trimming left V 5 bases short and J 8 bases short, with 21 bases between. The CDR3 runs to 16 residues. The germline V gene encodes CDR1 LNHNV and CDR2 YYDKDF (reference sequence).

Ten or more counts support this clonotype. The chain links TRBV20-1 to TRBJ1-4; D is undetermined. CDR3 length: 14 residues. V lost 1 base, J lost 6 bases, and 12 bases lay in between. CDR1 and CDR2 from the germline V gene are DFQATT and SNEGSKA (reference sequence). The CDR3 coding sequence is TGCAGTGCTAGAGTTAGGGCGGGGTATGAAAAACTGTTTTTT. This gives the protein CSARVRAGYEKLFF.

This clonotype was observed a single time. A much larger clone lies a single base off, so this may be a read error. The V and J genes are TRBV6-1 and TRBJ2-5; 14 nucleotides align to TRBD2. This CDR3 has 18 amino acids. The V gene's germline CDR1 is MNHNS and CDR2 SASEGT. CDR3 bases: TGTGCCGGCAGTCAAACCGGGACTAGCGGGGGATTCCGCTACGGGCAGTACTTC. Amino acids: CAGSQTGTSGGFRYGQYF.

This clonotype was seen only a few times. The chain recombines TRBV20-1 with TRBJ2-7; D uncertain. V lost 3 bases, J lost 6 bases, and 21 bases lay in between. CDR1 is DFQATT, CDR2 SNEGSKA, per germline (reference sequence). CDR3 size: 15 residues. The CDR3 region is CSASPPNKGSSEQYF. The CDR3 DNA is TGCAGTGCTAGTCCCCCCAACAAAGGGTCGAGCGAGCAGTACTTC.

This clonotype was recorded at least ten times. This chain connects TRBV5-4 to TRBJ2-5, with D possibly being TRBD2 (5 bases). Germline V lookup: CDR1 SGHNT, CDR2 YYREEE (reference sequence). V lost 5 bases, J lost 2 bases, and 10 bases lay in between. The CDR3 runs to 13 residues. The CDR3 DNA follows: TGTGCCAGCAGTTTCGGGGATCAAGAGACCCAGTACTTC. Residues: CASSFGDQETQYF.

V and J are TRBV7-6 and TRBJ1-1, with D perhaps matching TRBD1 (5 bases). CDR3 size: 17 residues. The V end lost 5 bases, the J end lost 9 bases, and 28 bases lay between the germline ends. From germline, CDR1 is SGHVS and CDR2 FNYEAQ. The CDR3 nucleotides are TGTGCCAGCAGCCCAGTCAATTCCATTGGGCAGGGAGGAAAAGCTTTCTTT. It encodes CASSPVNSIGQGGKAFF.

Here the CDR3 reads CASSMNRGQTEAFF. The CDR3 nucleotides read TGTGCCAGCAGCATGAACAGGGGGCAGACTGAAGCTTTCTTT. The V and J genes are TRBV7-3 and TRBJ1-1; TRBD1 matches at 9 bases. The germline CDR1 and CDR2 sequences are SGHTA and FQGTGA. The CDR3 has 14 amino acids. V trimming: 5 bases; J trimming: 5 bases; junction bases outside the gene matches: 6.

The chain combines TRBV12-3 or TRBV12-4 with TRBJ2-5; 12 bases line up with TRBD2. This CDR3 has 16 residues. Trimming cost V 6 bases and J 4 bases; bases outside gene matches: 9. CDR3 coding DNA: TGTGCCAGCAGCCCGAGACTAGCGGGGGATGGAGAGACCCAGTACTTC. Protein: CASSPRLAGDGETQYF.

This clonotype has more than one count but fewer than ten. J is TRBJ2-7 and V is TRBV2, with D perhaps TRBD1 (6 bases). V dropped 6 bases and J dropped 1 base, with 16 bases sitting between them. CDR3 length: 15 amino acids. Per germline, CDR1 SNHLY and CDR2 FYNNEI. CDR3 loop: CASSDTGSLSYEQYF. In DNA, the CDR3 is TGTGCCAGCAGCGATACAGGGTCCCTTTCCTACGAGCAGTACTTC.

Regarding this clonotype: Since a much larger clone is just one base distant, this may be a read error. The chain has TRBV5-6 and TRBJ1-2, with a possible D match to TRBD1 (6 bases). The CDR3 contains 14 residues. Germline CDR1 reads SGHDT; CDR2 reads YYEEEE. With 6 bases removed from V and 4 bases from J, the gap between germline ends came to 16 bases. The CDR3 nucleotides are TGTGCCAGCATCCAGTGGGGGGCAAGCTATGGCTACACCTTC. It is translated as CASIQWGASYGYTF.